Listed below are T cell receptor beta chains from one sample, sequenced in a study of blood T cells in healthy people across ages. TCRdb fed the 5' RACE reads into MiXCR, producing one record per CDR3 protein. The sample lists about 630,000 distinct CDR3 sequences, around 21% seen once, with 3.5% to 4% in the top ten. The specimen sequenced was blood. These receptors were obtained from a man between 70 and 80 years old in good health. Each CDR3 is given with its conserved first and last residue. Each record gives: V gene, J gene, CDR3 protein.

v_call: TRBV2
j_call: TRBJ2-7
cdr3_aa: CASSEIVGEQYF

v_call: TRBV6-1
j_call: TRBJ1-6
cdr3_aa: CASSEVGDTNSPLHF

v_call: TRBV5-1
j_call: NA
cdr3_aa: CASRVDAGPYYEQYF

v_call: TRBV7-2
j_call: TRBJ2-6
cdr3_aa: CASSYPGANVLTF

v_call: TRBV5-1
j_call: TRBJ2-3
cdr3_aa: CASSLRASGRTYTDTQYF

v_call: TRBV3-1
j_call: TRBJ1-4
cdr3_aa: CASSQEGSPGEKLFF

v_call: TRBV5-5
j_call: TRBJ2-1
cdr3_aa: CASSQTVGQGGNEQFF

v_call: TRBV28
j_call: TRBJ2-2
cdr3_aa: CASSSPTSWTGELFF

v_call: TRBV18
j_call: TRBJ1-1
cdr3_aa: CASSLDRGASTEAFF

v_call: TRBV20-1
j_call: TRBJ1-4
cdr3_aa: CSAHRQPTNEKLFF

v_call: TRBV6-1
j_call: TRBJ2-2
cdr3_aa: CASSPRGPGELFF

v_call: TRBV20-1
j_call: TRBJ2-3
cdr3_aa: CSARPGTSVPDTQYF

v_call: TRBV5-1
j_call: TRBJ1-6
cdr3_aa: CASSRQDENSPLHF

v_call: TRBV19
j_call: TRBJ2-5
cdr3_aa: CASSLWAGDRETQYF

v_call: TRBV29-1
j_call: TRBJ1-2
cdr3_aa: CSVEVQPNYGYTF

v_call: TRBV6-5
j_call: TRBJ2-3
cdr3_aa: CASRAVDTQYF

v_call: TRBV29-1
j_call: TRBJ2-3
cdr3_aa: CSVGTGGDTQYF

v_call: TRBV12-3/TRBV12-4
j_call: TRBJ2-3
cdr3_aa: CASSSWTGSTDTQYF

v_call: TRBV27
j_call: TRBJ1-6
cdr3_aa: CASKYRGYNSPLHF

v_call: TRBV5-1
j_call: TRBJ2-2
cdr3_aa: CASSLTRKSGELFF

v_call: TRBV9
j_call: TRBJ2-7
cdr3_aa: CASNVGSDRFYEQYF

v_call: TRBV3-1
j_call: TRBJ2-5
cdr3_aa: CASSQALSGSKETQYF

v_call: TRBV18
j_call: TRBJ2-4
cdr3_aa: CASPPVHDLAKNIQYF

v_call: TRBV18
j_call: TRBJ2-3
cdr3_aa: CASSLISGTGDTQYF

v_call: TRBV2
j_call: TRBJ2-2
cdr3_aa: CASSEGRGRTGELFF

v_call: TRBV6-2/TRBV6-3
j_call: TRBJ2-5
cdr3_aa: CASTQAGVGETQYF

v_call: TRBV20-1
j_call: NA
cdr3_aa: CSAATGLFGGNEQFF

v_call: TRBV20-1
j_call: TRBJ2-2
cdr3_aa: CSARDREGTTNTGELFF

v_call: TRBV7-2
j_call: TRBJ2-5
cdr3_aa: CASSPSPARETQYF

v_call: TRBV20-1
j_call: TRBJ1-1
cdr3_aa: CSARFTVSEAFF

v_call: TRBV7-3
j_call: TRBJ1-2
cdr3_aa: CASSHGQGRPKYGYTF